This is a list of T cell receptor beta chains from one sample in a study of shared clonotypes between healthy human individuals. TCRdb's table, derived via immunoSEQ multiplex PCR, lists solely in-frame clones and lacks some. This table holds nearly 750,000 clones, 72% found once. Sequenced: memory CD4+ T cells sorted from blood. Receptor source: a woman in her 30s in good health. Each CDR3 is given with its conserved first and last residue. Each record gives: clone size, V gene, D gene, J gene, CDR3 DNA, CDR3 protein. A D gene is named only where the DNA matches it firmly. The size of a clone is reported for some rows only, either as once, few or many, or as a class for expanded clones.

abundance: NA
v_gene: TRBV25-1
d_gene: NA
j_gene: TRBJ2-7
CDR3nt: TGTGCCAGCAGTGATTTACGGATCCACGAGCAGTACTTC
CDR3aa: CASSDLRIHEQYF

abundance: NA
v_gene: TRBV2
d_gene: TRBD1
j_gene: TRBJ2-6
CDR3nt: TGTGCCAGCAGTAGGACAGGGGTGAACTCTGGGGCCAACGTCCTGACTTTC
CDR3aa: CASSRTGVNSGANVLTF

abundance: NA
v_gene: TRBV9
d_gene: TRBD1
j_gene: TRBJ1-4
CDR3nt: TGTGCCAGCAGCGTAGCTCAGGGGGTGAATACTAATGAAAAACTGTTTTTT
CDR3aa: CASSVAQGVNTNEKLFF

abundance: NA
v_gene: TRBV11-2
d_gene: NA
j_gene: TRBJ2-3
CDR3nt: TGTGCCAGCAGCTTACGCCGACAGGAGGGCACGCAGTATTTT
CDR3aa: CASSLRRQEGTQYF

abundance: few
v_gene: TRBV5-4
d_gene: NA
j_gene: TRBJ2-7
CDR3nt: TGTGCCAGCAGCTTTACCGGGACTCCGGGATACTACGAGCAGTACTTC
CDR3aa: CASSFTGTPGYYEQYF

abundance: NA
v_gene: TRBV19
d_gene: TRBD1
j_gene: TRBJ1-1
CDR3nt: TGTGCCAGTACGAAAGGGACAGGGGGCAGGATGAACACTGAAGCTTTCTTT
CDR3aa: CASTKGTGGRMNTEAFF

abundance: NA
v_gene: TRBV6-1
d_gene: NA
j_gene: TRBJ1-4
CDR3nt: TGTGCCAGCAGTCTCCCTGGGGGGGAAAAACTGTTTTTT
CDR3aa: CASSLPGGEKLFF

abundance: NA
v_gene: TRBV11-2
d_gene: NA
j_gene: TRBJ2-3
CDR3nt: TGTGCCAGCAGCTTATCACCCGAGAGCACAGATACGCAGTATTTT
CDR3aa: CASSLSPESTDTQYF

abundance: NA
v_gene: TRBV2
d_gene: NA
j_gene: TRBJ1-2
CDR3nt: TGTGCCAGCAGTGAAGCGGCTATGGGCTATGGCTACACCTTC
CDR3aa: CASSEAAMGYGYTF

abundance: NA
v_gene: TRBV28
d_gene: TRBD2
j_gene: TRBJ2-1
CDR3nt: TGTGCCAGCAGCCTATCGACTAGCGGGAGGCGGTATGAGCAGTTCTTC
CDR3aa: CASSLSTSGRRYEQFF

abundance: NA
v_gene: TRBV7-9
d_gene: NA
j_gene: TRBJ2-7
CDR3nt: TGTGCCAGCAGCTTTAACCGGCAGGAGCTCATTTCGTACGAGCAGTACTTC
CDR3aa: CASSFNRQELISYEQYF

abundance: NA
v_gene: TRBV6-1
d_gene: NA
j_gene: TRBJ2-2
CDR3nt: TGTGCCAGCAGCCCCGGCAGGGGCTCGTCCGGGGAGCTGTTTTTT
CDR3aa: CASSPGRGSSGELFF

abundance: NA
v_gene: TRBV7-2
d_gene: NA
j_gene: TRBJ2-3
CDR3nt: TGTGCCAGCAGCTTAGGTAGAGCCTACACAGATACGCAGTATTTT
CDR3aa: CASSLGRAYTDTQYF

abundance: NA
v_gene: TRBV27
d_gene: NA
j_gene: TRBJ1-1
CDR3nt: TGTGCCAGCAGTAGGCCGGGCCGTGAAGCTTTCTTT
CDR3aa: CASSRPGREAFF

abundance: NA
v_gene: TRBV11-2
d_gene: NA
j_gene: TRBJ2-1
CDR3nt: TGTGCCAGCAGCTTACCCCAGACGCAGCAGTTCTTC
CDR3aa: CASSLPQTQQFF

abundance: few
v_gene: TRBV11-2
d_gene: NA
j_gene: TRBJ2-7
CDR3nt: TGTGCCAGCAGGCAGGGGTACTACGAGCAGTACTTC
CDR3aa: CASRQGYYEQYF

abundance: NA
v_gene: TRBV6-6
d_gene: NA
j_gene: TRBJ2-1
CDR3nt: TGTGCCAGCAGTCCTTTTAAGAGCTCCTACAATGAGCAGTTCTTC
CDR3aa: CASSPFKSSYNEQFF

abundance: NA
v_gene: TRBV7-9
d_gene: NA
j_gene: TRBJ2-5
CDR3nt: TGTGCCAGCAGCTTAGCGTCGGGCTCAGAGACCCAGTACTTC
CDR3aa: CASSLASGSETQYF

abundance: NA
v_gene: TRBV7-2
d_gene: TRBD1
j_gene: TRBJ1-3
CDR3nt: TGTGCCAGCAGCCCGACAGGGGTCTCTGGAAACACCATATATTTT
CDR3aa: CASSPTGVSGNTIYF

abundance: NA
v_gene: TRBV7-9
d_gene: TRBD1
j_gene: TRBJ1-4
CDR3nt: TGTGCCAGCAGCTTAGCCCTTGACAGGGGATCTTATGAAAAACTGTTTTTT
CDR3aa: CASSLALDRGSYEKLFF

abundance: NA
v_gene: TRBV19
d_gene: NA
j_gene: TRBJ1-5
CDR3nt: TGTGCCAGTAGTATAGCGGCGTTGCAGCCCCAGCATTTT
CDR3aa: CASSIAALQPQHF

abundance: NA
v_gene: TRBV28
d_gene: TRBD1
j_gene: TRBJ2-7
CDR3nt: TGTGCCAGCAGCCCGGGACAGGGGGCGCAGGTTTACGAGCAGTACTTC
CDR3aa: CASSPGQGAQVYEQYF

abundance: NA
v_gene: TRBV28
d_gene: NA
j_gene: TRBJ1-1
CDR3nt: TGTGCCAGCAGTGAAGCCGGGGGGGCTGATGAAGCTTTCTTT
CDR3aa: CASSEAGGADEAFF

abundance: NA
v_gene: TRBV18
d_gene: NA
j_gene: TRBJ2-5
CDR3nt: TGTGCCAGCTCAACTAGGGAAGAGACCCAGTACTTC
CDR3aa: CASSTREETQYF

abundance: NA
v_gene: TRBV9
d_gene: NA
j_gene: TRBJ2-7
CDR3nt: TGTGCCAGCAGCGTATCTCGCACCTACGAGCAGTACTTC
CDR3aa: CASSVSRTYEQYF

abundance: NA
v_gene: TRBV29-1
d_gene: NA
j_gene: TRBJ1-2
CDR3nt: TGCAGCGTTGTACCCGGGCACCTGGGGGGAGGCTACACCTTC
CDR3aa: CSVVPGHLGGGYTF

abundance: NA
v_gene: TRBV5-8
d_gene: TRBD1
j_gene: TRBJ1-1
CDR3nt: TGTGCCAGCAGCAAAGGGACAGCACTGAACACTGAAGCTTTCTTT
CDR3aa: CASSKGTALNTEAFF

abundance: many
v_gene: TRBV11-2
d_gene: NA
j_gene: TRBJ1-3
CDR3nt: TGTGCCAGCAGCGTAAATACTGGAAACACCATATATTTT
CDR3aa: CASSVNTGNTIYF

abundance: NA
v_gene: TRBV7-3
d_gene: TRBD1
j_gene: TRBJ1-1
CDR3nt: TGTGCCAGCAGCTTAATCCCGACAGGGGGGACTGAAGCTTTCTTT
CDR3aa: CASSLIPTGGTEAFF

abundance: NA
v_gene: TRBV4-2
d_gene: NA
j_gene: TRBJ1-2
CDR3nt: TGTGCCAGCAGCCGGCCCCGAGACCAGGCCTATGGCTACACCTTC
CDR3aa: CASSRPRDQAYGYTF

abundance: NA
v_gene: TRBV4-1
d_gene: TRBD2
j_gene: TRBJ2-1
CDR3nt: TGTGCCAGCAGCCAAGATAAAGCGGGGGCGGGACTAGCGCAGTTCTTC
CDR3aa: CASSQDKAGAGLAQFF

abundance: NA
v_gene: TRBV5-6
d_gene: NA
j_gene: TRBJ2-1
CDR3nt: TGTGCCAGCAGCTTGGGGCCAAATGAGCAGTTCTTC
CDR3aa: CASSLGPNEQFF

abundance: NA
v_gene: TRBV6-6
d_gene: TRBD1
j_gene: TRBJ1-5
CDR3nt: TGTGCCAGCAGTTCACTGACAACAGGGGGCAATCAGCCCCAGCATTTT
CDR3aa: CASSSLTTGGNQPQHF

abundance: NA
v_gene: TRBV6-5
d_gene: NA
j_gene: TRBJ2-7
CDR3nt: TGTGCCAGCAGTTACTCGCCAGGCGACGCCTACGAGCAGTACTTC
CDR3aa: CASSYSPGDAYEQYF

abundance: NA
v_gene: TRBV28
d_gene: TRBD2
j_gene: TRBJ2-7
CDR3nt: TGTGCCAGCAGTTTATGGGCTAGCGGGGACTCCTACGAGCAGTACTTC
CDR3aa: CASSLWASGDSYEQYF

abundance: NA
v_gene: TRBV30
d_gene: NA
j_gene: TRBJ1-3
CDR3nt: TGTGCCGGGACGTCGGGGTCTGGAAACACCATATATTTT
CDR3aa: CAGTSGSGNTIYF